The entry below describes one TCR beta chain. CDR3 size: 15 residues. Germline V gene sequence: CDR1 MNHEY, CDR2 SVGAGI. The ends were cut back, 2 bases at V and 7 bases at J, with 18 bases in the middle. This record comes from a study of response to subunit inactivated influenza vaccine. TCRdb used MiXCR to reprocess the RT-PCR reads, holding one entry per CDR3 protein. The sample includes around 710,000 distinct CDR3 sequences, over 11% of them seen just once. This material consisted of PBMCs from blood, taken approximately 15 days before vaccination. The source is a man aged 45 to 65 who received an inactivated influenza vaccine. The chain uses TRBV6-5 and TRBJ2-7, with D perhaps given as TRBD1 or TRBD2 (5 bases each). Here the CDR3 DNA reads TGTGCCAGCAGTTACACCCGGGACCCTGGGGGTGAGCAGTACTTC. Translation: CASSYTRDPGGEQYF.